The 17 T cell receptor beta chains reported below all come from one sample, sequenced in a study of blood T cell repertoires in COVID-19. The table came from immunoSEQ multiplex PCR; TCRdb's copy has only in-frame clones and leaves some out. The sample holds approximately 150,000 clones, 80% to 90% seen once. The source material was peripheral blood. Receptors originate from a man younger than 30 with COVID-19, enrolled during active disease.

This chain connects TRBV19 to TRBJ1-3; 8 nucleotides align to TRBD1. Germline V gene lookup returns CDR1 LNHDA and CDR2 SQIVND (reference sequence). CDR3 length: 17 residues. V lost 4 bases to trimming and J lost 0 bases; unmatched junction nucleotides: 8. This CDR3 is CASSRPGQADSGNTIYF. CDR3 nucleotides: TGTGCCAGTAGTAGACCGGGACAGGCGGACTCTGGAAACACCATATATTTT.

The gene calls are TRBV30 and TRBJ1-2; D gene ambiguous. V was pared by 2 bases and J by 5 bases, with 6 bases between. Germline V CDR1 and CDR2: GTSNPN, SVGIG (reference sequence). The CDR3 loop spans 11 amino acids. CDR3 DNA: TGTGCCTGGAGTTCCTATTATGGCTACACCTTC. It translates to CAWSSYYGYTF.

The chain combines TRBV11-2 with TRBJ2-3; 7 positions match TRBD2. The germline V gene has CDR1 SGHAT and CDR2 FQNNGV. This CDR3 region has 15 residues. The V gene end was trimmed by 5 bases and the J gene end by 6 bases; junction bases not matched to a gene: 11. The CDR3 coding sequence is TGTGCCAGCAGCGCTTCTGCGGGAGCTTCGGATACGCAGTATTTT. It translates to CASSASAGASDTQYF.

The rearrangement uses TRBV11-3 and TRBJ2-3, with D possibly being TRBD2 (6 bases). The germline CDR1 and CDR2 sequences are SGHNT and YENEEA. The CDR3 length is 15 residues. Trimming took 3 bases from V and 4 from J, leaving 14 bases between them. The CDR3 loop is CASSLIGGDADTQYF. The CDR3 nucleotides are TGTGCCAGCAGCTTGATTGGCGGGGACGCAGATACGCAGTATTTT. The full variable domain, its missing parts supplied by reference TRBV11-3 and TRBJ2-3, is EAGVVQSPRYKIIEKKQPVAFWCNPISGHNTLYWYLQNLGQGPELLIRYENEEAVDDSQLPKDRFSAERLKGVDSTLKIQPAELGDSAVYLCASSLIGGDADTQYFGPGTRLTVL.

CDR3 nucleotides: TGCGCCAGCAGCTATCGACAGGGCAGCACCGGGGAGCTGTTTTTT. As protein: CASSYRQGSTGELFF. V usage is TRBV5-1 and J usage is TRBJ2-2; TRBD1 matches at 7 bases. The CDR3 length is 15 residues. Germline values: CDR1 SGHRS, CDR2 YFSETQ. The V and J ends lost 3 bases and 4 bases, in that order; junction bases with no gene match: 6.

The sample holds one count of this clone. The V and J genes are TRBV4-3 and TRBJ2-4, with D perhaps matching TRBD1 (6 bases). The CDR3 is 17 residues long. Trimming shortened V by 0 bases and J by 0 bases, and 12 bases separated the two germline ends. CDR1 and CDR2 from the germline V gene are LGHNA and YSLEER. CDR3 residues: CASSQDLTGLAKNIQYF. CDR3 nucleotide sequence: TGCGCCAGCAGCCAAGATCTGACAGGTCTAGCCAAAAACATTCAGTACTTC.

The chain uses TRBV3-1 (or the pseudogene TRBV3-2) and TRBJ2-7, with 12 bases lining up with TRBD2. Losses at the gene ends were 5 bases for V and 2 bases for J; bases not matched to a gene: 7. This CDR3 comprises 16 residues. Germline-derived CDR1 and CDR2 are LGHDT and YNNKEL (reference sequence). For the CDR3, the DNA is TGTGCCAGCAGCTTTGGGACTAGCGGGTCTACCTACGAGCAGTACTTC. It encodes CASSFGTSGSTYEQYF.

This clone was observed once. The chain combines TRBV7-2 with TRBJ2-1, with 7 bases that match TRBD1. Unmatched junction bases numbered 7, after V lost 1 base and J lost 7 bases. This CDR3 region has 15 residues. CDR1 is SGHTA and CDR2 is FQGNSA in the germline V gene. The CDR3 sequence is CASSLGGGLRNEQFF. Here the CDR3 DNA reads TGTGCCAGCAGCTTAGGAGGGGGCTTAAGGAATGAGCAGTTCTTC.

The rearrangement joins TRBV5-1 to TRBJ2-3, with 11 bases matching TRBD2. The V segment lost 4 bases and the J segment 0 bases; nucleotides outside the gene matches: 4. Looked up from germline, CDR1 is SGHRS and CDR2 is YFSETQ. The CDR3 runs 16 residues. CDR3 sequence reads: CASSPRLAGSTDTQYF. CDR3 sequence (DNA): TGCGCCAGCAGCCCCCGACTAGCGGGGAGCACAGATACGCAGTATTTT.

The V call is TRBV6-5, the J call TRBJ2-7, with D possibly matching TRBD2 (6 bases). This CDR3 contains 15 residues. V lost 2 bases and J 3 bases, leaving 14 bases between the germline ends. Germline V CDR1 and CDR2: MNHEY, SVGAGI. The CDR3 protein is CASSYAYGGYYEQYF. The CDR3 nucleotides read TGTGCCAGCAGTTACGCCTACGGGGGATACTACGAGCAGTACTTC.

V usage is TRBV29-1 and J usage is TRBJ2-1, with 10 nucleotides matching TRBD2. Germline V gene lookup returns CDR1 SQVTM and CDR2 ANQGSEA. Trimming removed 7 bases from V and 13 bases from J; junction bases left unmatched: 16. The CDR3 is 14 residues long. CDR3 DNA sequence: TGCAGCGCCGAGCGGGAGGGCTTTCCTAAACCACAGTTCTTC. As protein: CSAEREGFPKPQFF.

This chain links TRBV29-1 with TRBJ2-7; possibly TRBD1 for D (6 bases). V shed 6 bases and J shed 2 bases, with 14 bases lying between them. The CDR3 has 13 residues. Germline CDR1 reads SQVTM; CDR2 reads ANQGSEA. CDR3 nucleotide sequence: TGCAGCGTCCGGACAGCCGTAACCTACGAGCAGTACTTC. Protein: CSVRTAVTYEQYF.

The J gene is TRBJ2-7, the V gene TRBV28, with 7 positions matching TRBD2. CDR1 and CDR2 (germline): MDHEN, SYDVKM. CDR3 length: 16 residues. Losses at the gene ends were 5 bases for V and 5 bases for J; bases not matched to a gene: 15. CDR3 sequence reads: CASSPPRWGGEDEQYF. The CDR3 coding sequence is TGTGCCAGCAGTCCCCCCCGGTGGGGGGGAGAGGACGAGCAGTACTTC.

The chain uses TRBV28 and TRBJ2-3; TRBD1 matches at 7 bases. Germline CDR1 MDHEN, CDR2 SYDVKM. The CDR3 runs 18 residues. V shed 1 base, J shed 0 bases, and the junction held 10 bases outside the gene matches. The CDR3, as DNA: TGTGCCAGCAGTTTATTCGTGGGACAGCCTGCTAGCACAGATACGCAGTATTTT. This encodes CASSLFVGQPASTDTQYF.

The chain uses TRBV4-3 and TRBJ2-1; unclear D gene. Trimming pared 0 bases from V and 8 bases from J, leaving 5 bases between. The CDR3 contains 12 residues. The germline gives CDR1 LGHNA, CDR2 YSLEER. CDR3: CASSQDLDEQFF. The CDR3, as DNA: TGCGCCAGCAGCCAAGATTTAGATGAGCAGTTCTTC.

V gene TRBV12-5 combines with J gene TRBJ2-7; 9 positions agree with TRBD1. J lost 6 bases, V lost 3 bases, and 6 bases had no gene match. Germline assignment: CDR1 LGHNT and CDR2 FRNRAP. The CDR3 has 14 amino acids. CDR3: CASGLGTGFREQYF. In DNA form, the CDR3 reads TGTGCTAGTGGTTTAGGGACAGGGTTTCGCGAGCAGTACTTC.

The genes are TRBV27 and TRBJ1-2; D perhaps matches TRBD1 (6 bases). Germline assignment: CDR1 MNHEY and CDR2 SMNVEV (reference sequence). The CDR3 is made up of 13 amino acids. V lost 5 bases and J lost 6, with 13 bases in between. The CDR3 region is CASSETQGDGYTF. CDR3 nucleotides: TGTGCCAGCAGTGAGACACAGGGAGATGGCTACACCTTC.